This T cell receptor beta chain came from a study of blood T cell repertoires in COVID-19. At the level of the study: COVID-19 samples from acute and convalescent phases originated in the United States, Italy and Spain. Sources were T cells, B-cell-depleted T cells, or PBMCs; the material itself was cDNA or gDNA.

Original processing methods: From reference gene primer amplification, estimates of nucleated cell counts were derived. The data were produced by immunoSEQ multiplex PCR, yet TCRdb's version contains in-frame clones alone and is incomplete. D and trimming were read from the DNA, whereas the V and J calls and clone size are those reported in that table. The data contain hundreds of thousands of clones, around 85% of them seen just once; the ten biggest clones take up approximately 7.6%. Germline values: CDR1 MNHNS, CDR2 SASEGT. CDR3 length equals 17 residues. V lost 3 bases to trimming and J lost 3 bases, with 20 bases between them. The count of this clone is one.

The sequencing sample was made of peripheral blood. The rearrangement links TRBV6-1 to TRBJ1-1, with D possibly TRBD1 on 5 matching bases. The receptor's source is a human donor in a cohort sampled during active COVID-19. This CDR3 is CASSDDSGGGWHTEAFF. Written as DNA, the CDR3 is TGTGCCAGCAGTGACGACAGCGGGGGGGGATGGCACACTGAAGCTTTCTTT.